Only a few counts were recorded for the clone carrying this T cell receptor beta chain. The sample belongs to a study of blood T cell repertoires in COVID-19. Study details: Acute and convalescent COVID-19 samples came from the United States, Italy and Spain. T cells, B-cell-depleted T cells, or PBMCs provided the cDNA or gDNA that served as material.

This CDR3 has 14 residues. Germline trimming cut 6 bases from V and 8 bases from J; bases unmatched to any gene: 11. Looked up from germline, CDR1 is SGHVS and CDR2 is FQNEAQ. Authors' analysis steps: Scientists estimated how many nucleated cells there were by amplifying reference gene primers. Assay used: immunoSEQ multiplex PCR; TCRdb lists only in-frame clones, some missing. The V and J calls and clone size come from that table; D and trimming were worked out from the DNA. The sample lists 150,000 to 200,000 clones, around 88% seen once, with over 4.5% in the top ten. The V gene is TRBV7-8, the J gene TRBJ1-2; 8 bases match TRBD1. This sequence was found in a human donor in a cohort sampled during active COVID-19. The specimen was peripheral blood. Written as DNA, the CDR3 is TGTGCCAGCAGTTCGGACAGGGCGGTGTACGGCTACACCTTC. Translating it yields CASSSDRAVYGYTF.